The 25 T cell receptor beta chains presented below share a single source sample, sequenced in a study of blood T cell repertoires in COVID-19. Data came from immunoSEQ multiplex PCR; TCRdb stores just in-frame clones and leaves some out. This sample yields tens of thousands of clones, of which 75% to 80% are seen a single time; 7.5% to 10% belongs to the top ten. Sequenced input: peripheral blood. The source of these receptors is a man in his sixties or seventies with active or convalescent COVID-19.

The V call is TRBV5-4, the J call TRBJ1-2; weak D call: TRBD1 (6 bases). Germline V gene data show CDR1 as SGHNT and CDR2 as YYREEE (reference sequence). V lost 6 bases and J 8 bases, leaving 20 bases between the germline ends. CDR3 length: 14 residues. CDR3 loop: CASNPTGRGEGYTF. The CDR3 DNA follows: TGTGCCAGCAACCCGACAGGCAGGGGTGAAGGCTACACCTTC.

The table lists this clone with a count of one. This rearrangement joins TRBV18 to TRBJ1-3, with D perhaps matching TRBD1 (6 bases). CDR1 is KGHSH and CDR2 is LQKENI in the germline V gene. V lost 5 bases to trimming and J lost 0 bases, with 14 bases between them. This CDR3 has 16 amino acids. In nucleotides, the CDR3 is TGTGCCAGCTCAATGCAGGGACAAAGCTCTGGAAACACCATATATTTT. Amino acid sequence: CASSMQGQSSGNTIYF.

The CDR3 DNA sequence: TGTGCCAGCAGCCCCGGGGGGACAGGGAACTCCTACGAGCAGTACTTC. This codes for CASSPGGTGNSYEQYF. The chain uses TRBV11-2 and TRBJ2-7; 9 bases line up with TRBD1. The CDR3 sequence is 16 residues long. Trimming removed 5 bases from V and 0 bases from J; junction bases left unmatched: 8. Germline-derived CDR1 and CDR2 are SGHAT and FQNNGV.

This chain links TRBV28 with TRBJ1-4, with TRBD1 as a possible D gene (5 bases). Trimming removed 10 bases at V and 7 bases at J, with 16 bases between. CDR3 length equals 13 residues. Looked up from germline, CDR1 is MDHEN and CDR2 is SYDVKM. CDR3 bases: TGTGCCACCCGGGACTGGAGGGGTGAAAAACTGTTTTTT. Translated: CATRDWRGEKLFF.

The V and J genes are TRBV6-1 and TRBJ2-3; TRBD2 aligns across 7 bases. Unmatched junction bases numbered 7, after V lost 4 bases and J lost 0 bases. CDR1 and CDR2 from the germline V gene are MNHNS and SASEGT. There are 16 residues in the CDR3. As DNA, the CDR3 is TGTGCCAGCAGTGCCCGTAGCGGGCTAAGCACAGATACGCAGTATTTT. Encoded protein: CASSARSGLSTDTQYF.

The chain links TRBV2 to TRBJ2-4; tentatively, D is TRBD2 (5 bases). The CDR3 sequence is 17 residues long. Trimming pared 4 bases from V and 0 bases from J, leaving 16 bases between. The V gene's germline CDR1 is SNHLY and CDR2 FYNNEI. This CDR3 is CASSVMGESLAKNIQYF. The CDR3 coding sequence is TGTGCCAGCAGTGTGATGGGAGAGAGCCTAGCCAAAAACATTCAGTACTTC.

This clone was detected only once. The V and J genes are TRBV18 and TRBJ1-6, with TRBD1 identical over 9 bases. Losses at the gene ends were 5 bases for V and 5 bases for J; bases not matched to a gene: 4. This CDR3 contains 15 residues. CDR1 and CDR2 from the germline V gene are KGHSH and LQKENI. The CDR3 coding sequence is TGTGCCAGCTCAGAACAGGGGGCCAATAATTCACCCCTCCACTTT. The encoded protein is CASSEQGANNSPLHF.

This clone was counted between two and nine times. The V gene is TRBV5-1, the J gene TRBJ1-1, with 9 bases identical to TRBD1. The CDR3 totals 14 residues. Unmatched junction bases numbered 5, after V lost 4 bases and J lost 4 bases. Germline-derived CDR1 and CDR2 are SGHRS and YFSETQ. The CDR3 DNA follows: TGCGCCAGCAGCAAACAGACAGGGGGCACTGAAGCTTTCTTT. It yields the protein CASSKQTGGTEAFF.

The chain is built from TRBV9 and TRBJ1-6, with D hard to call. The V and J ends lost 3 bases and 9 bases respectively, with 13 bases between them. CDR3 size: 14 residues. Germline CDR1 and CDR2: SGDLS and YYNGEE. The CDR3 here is CASSADSRGSPLHF. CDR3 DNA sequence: TGTGCCAGCAGCGCGGACTCCCGTGGTTCACCCCTCCACTTT.

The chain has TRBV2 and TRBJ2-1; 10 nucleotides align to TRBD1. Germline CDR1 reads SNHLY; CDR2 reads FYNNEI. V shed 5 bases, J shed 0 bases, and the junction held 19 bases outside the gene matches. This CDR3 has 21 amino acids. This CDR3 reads CASSRTISVRTGGSSYNEQFF. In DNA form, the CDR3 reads TGTGCCAGCAGTAGGACAATTTCCGTTCGGACAGGGGGTAGCTCCTACAATGAGCAGTTCTTC.

The CDR3 loop is CASSLVGWPGGGNTGELFF. DNA of the CDR3: TGTGCCAGCAGCTTAGTTGGGTGGCCGGGGGGGGGCAACACCGGGGAGCTGTTTTTT. This chain uses TRBV7-2 with TRBJ2-2; TRBD2 aligns across 8 bases. The CDR3 loop spans 19 amino acids. Germline V CDR1 and CDR2: SGHTA, FQGNSA. With 1 base clipped from V and 2 bases from J, the junction kept 12 bases outside the gene matches.

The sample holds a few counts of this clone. In DNA form, the CDR3 reads TGTGCCAGCAGCGTAGACAGGGTCAACGAGCAGTACTTC. Its protein is CASSVDRVNEQYF. The rearrangement links TRBV6-6 to TRBJ2-7; TRBD1 aligns across 7 bases. This CDR3 has 13 residues. V was clipped by 6 bases and J by 5 bases; unmatched bases: 7. In germline, CDR1 is MNHNY, CDR2 SVGAGI (reference sequence).

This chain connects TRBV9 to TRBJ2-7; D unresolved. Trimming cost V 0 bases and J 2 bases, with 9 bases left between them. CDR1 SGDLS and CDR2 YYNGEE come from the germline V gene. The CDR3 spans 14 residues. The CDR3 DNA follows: TGTGCCAGCAGCGTAGACAATGGCCCCTACGAGCAGTACTTC. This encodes CASSVDNGPYEQYF.

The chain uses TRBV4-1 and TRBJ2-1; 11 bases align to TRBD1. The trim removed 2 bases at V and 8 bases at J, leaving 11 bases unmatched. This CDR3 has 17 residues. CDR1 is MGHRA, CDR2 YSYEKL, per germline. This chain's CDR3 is CASSQRISGTGGHEQFF. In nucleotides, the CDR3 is TGCGCCAGCAGCCAAAGAATATCCGGGACAGGGGGACATGAGCAGTTCTTC.

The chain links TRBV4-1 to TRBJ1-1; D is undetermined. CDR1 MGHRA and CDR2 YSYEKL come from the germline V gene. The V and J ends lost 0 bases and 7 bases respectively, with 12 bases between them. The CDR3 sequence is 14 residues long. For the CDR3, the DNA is TGCGCCAGCAGCCAAGATAACCGGCGGGGTGAAGCTTTCTTT. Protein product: CASSQDNRRGEAFF.

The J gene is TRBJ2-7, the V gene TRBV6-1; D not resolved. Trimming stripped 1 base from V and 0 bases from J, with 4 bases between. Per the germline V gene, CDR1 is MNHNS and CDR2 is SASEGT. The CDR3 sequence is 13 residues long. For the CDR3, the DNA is TGTGCCAGCAGTGAAGTCGGCTCCTACGAGCAGTACTTC. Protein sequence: CASSEVGSYEQYF.

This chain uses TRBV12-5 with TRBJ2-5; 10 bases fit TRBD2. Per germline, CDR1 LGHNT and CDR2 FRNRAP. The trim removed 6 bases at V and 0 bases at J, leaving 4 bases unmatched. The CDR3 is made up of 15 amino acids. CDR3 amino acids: CASGPSGGYQETQYF. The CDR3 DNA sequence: TGTGCTAGTGGGCCTAGCGGGGGTTACCAAGAGACCCAGTACTTC.

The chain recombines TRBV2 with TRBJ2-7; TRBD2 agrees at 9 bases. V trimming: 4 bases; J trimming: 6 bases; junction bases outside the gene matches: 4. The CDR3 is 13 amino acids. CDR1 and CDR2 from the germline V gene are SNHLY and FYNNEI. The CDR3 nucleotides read TGTGCCAGCAGTGGGACTAGCGAGAGCGAGCAGTACTTC. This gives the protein CASSGTSESEQYF. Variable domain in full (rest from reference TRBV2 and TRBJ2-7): EPEVTQTPSHQVTQMGQEVILRCVPISNHLYFYWYRQILGQKVEFLVSFYNNEISEKSEIFDDQFSVERPDGSNFTLKIRSTKLEDSAMYFCASSGTSESEQYFGPGTRLTVT.

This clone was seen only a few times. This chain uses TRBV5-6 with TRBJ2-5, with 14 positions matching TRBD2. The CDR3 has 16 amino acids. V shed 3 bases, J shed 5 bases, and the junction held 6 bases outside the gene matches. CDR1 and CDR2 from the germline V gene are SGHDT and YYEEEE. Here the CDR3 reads CASSSGLAGAGETQYF. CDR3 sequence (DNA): TGTGCCAGCAGCTCGGGACTAGCGGGGGCGGGCGAGACCCAGTACTTC.

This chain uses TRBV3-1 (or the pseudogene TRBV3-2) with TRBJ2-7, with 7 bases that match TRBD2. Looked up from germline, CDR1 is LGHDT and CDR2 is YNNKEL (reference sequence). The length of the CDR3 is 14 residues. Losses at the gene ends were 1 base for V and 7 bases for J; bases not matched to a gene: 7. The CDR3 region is CASSQGLALREQYF. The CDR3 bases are TGTGCCAGCAGCCAAGGACTAGCCCTCAGGGAGCAGTACTTC.

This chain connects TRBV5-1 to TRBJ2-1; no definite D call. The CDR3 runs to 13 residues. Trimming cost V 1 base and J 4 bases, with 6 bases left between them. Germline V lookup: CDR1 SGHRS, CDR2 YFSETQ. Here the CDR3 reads CASSLSQYNEQFF. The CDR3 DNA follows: TGCGCCAGCAGCTTGTCACAGTACAATGAGCAGTTCTTC. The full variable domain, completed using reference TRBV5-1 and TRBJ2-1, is KAGVTQTPRYLIKTRGQQVTLSCSPISGHRSVSWYQQTPGQGLQFLFEYFSETQRNKGNFPGRFSGRQFSNSRSEMNVSTLELGDSALYLCASSLSQYNEQFFGPGTRLTVL.

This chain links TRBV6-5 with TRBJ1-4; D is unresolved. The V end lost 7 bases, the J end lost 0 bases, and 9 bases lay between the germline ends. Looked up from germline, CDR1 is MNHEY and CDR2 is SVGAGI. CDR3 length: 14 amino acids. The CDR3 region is CASKLAATNEKLFF. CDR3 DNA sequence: TGTGCCAGCAAGTTGGCTGCAACTAATGAAAAACTGTTTTTT.

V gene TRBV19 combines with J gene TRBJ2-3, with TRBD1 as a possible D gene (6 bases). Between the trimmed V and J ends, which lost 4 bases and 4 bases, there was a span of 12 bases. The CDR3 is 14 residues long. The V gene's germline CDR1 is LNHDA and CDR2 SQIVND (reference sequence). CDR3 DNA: TGTGCCAGTAGTAACCTACAGGGTGCAGATACGCAGTATTTT. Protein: CASSNLQGADTQYF. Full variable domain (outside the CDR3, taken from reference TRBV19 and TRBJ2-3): DGGITQSPKYLFRKEGQNVTLSCEQNLNHDAMYWYRQDPGQGLRLIYYSQIVNDFQKGDIAEGYSVSREKKESFPLTVTSAQKNPTAFYLCASSNLQGADTQYFGPGTRLTVL.

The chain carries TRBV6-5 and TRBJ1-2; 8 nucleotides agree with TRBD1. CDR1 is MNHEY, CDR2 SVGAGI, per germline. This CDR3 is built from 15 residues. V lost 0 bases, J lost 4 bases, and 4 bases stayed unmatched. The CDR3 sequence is CASSYSRGTGYGYTF. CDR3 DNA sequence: TGTGCCAGCAGTTACTCTCGCGGGACAGGCTATGGCTACACCTTC.

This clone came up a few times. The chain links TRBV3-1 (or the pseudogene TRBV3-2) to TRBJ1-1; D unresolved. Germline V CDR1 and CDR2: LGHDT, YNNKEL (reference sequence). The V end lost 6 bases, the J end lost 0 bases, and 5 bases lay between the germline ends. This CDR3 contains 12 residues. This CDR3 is CASSEVNTEAFF. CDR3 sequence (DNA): TGTGCCAGCAGTGAGGTGAACACTGAAGCTTTCTTT.